The 15 T cell receptor beta chains presented below share a single source sample, sequenced in a study of graft-versus-host responses after intestinal transplantation. Assay: immunoSEQ multiplex PCR; the TCRdb copy retains only in-frame clones and omits some. This sample has about 14,000 clones, with just over 35% found just once. Plating combined around 200,000 CFSE-labeled responder cells with around 200,000 irradiated, violet-dye-labeled stimulator cells. Sequenced material: alloreactive CD8+ T cells from a mixed lymphocyte reaction culture, taken before intestinal transplant. Documented subset: CFSE-low proliferating T cells sorted from approximately 6-day pre-transplant mixed lymphocyte reaction (GvH or HvG direction). The receptor source for this set is a human patient who received an intestinal transplant.

The CDR3 DNA is TGTGCCAGCGATTACGGTGGAGGCACTGAAGCTTTCTTT. It specifies CASDYGGGTEAFF. This rearrangement joins TRBV6-5 to TRBJ1-1; D call uncertain. With 8 bases removed from V and 4 bases from J, the gap between germline ends came to 14 bases. Germline loops: CDR1 MNHEY, CDR2 SVGAGI. This CDR3 region has 13 residues.

This chain links TRBV4-1 with TRBJ2-1; TRBD1 matches 10 bases. Germline V CDR1 and CDR2: MGHRA, YSYEKL. This CDR3 comprises 14 residues. The V segment lost 4 bases and the J segment 4 bases; nucleotides outside the gene matches: 1. CDR3 residues: CASSLGQGYNEQFF. CDR3 bases: TGCGCCAGCAGCCTGGGACAGGGGTACAATGAGCAGTTCTTC.

The chain combines TRBV2 with TRBJ2-5; 9 bases are a match to TRBD1. J gave up 5 bases and V 6 bases, and 1 base lay outside the gene matches. Germline V gene sequence: CDR1 SNHLY, CDR2 FYNNEI. This CDR3 is 12 amino acids long. CDR3: CASRGQGETQYF. CDR3 DNA sequence: TGTGCCAGCAGAGGACAGGGGGAGACCCAGTACTTC. The full variable domain, in which reference TRBV2 and TRBJ2-5 provide the parts outside the CDR3, is EPEVTQTPSHQVTQMGQEVILRCVPISNHLYFYWYRQILGQKVEFLVSFYNNEISEKSEIFDDQFSVERPDGSNFTLKIRSTKLEDSAMYFCASRGQGETQYFGPGTRLLVL.

The chain joins TRBV11-3 to TRBJ2-7; 7 bases are a match to TRBD2. Germline lookup yields CDR1 SGHNT and CDR2 YENEEA. The CDR3 has 14 residues. V trimming: 3 bases; J trimming: 3 bases; junction bases outside the gene matches: 5. The CDR3 coding sequence is TGTGCCAGCAGCTTGGCGGGGGTAAGCTACGAGCAGTACTTC. This encodes CASSLAGVSYEQYF.

The rearrangement uses TRBV7-9 and TRBJ1-1; TRBD1 matches 11 bases. V was clipped by 6 bases and J by 4 bases; unmatched bases: 10. Germline V gene data show CDR1 as SEHNR and CDR2 as FQNEAQ (reference sequence). The length of the CDR3 is 16 residues. The CDR3 region has the DNA TGTGCCAGCAGTCCCACCGGGACAGGGGGGGTCACTGAAGCTTTCTTT. Amino acid sequence: CASSPTGTGGVTEAFF. Using reference TRBV7-9 and TRBJ1-1 for the parts outside the CDR3, the full variable domain is DTGVSQNPRHKITKRGQNVTFRCDPISEHNRLYWYRQTLGQGPEFLTYFQNEAQLEKSRLLSDRFSAERPKGSFSTLEIQRTEQGDSAMYLCASSPTGTGGVTEAFFGQGTRLTVV.

This clone has a handful of counts. J is TRBJ1-5 and V is TRBV9, with TRBD1 as a possible D gene (5 bases). The germline V and J ends were trimmed by 5 bases and 5 bases, with 14 bases remaining between them. This CDR3 has 14 residues. The germline CDR1 and CDR2 sequences are SGDLS and YYNGEE. In DNA form, the CDR3 reads TGTGCCAGCAGTACCGGGGGGAGCTATCAGCCCCAGCATTTT. Its protein is CASSTGGSYQPQHF. Full variable domain (remainder filled in from reference TRBV9 and TRBJ1-5): DSGVTQTPKHLITATGQRVTLRCSPRSGDLSVYWYQQSLDQGLQFLIQYYNGEERAKGNILERFSAQQFPDLHSELNLSSLELGDSALYFCASSTGGSYQPQHFGDGTRLSIL.

This clone was detected a few times. This rearrangement joins TRBV19 to TRBJ1-5; no clear D gene. CDR1 and CDR2 from the germline V gene are LNHDA and SQIVND (reference sequence). With 3 bases removed from V and 4 bases from J, the gap between germline ends came to 7 bases. The CDR3 is 13 amino acids. CDR3 bases: TGTGCCAGTAGTATTTGGGGTAATCAGCCCCAGCATTTT. Its protein is CASSIWGNQPQHF.

The chain joins TRBV4-1 to TRBJ2-3; tentatively, D is TRBD2 (5 bases). The germline gives CDR1 MGHRA, CDR2 YSYEKL. Trimming cost V 1 base and J 2 bases, with 10 bases left between them. The CDR3 sequence is 15 residues long. CDR3 in DNA: TGCGCCAGCAGCCAAGGCGGGTCCTTCACAGATACGCAGTATTTT. This translates into CASSQGGSFTDTQYF.

The CDR3 region is CASSSPRTSGPRSSYNEQFF. CDR3 DNA: TGTGCCAGCAGCTCCCCCAGGACTAGCGGGCCAAGGAGCTCCTACAATGAGCAGTTCTTC. The J gene is TRBJ2-1, the V gene TRBV7-8; TRBD2 matches 11 bases. Trimming took 4 bases from V and 0 from J; bases not matched to a gene: 14. This CDR3 comprises 20 residues. Germline assignment: CDR1 SGHVS and CDR2 FQNEAQ.

Only a few counts were recorded for this clone. This chain connects TRBV7-9 to TRBJ2-7; TRBD1 matches at 9 bases. Germline CDR1 SEHNR, CDR2 FQNEAQ (reference sequence). There are 16 residues in the CDR3. The V gene end was trimmed by 7 bases and the J gene end by 3 bases; junction bases not matched to a gene: 13. The CDR3 sequence: CASNKDRGRGFYEQYF. CDR3 sequence (DNA): TGTGCCAGCAACAAGGACAGGGGAAGGGGATTCTACGAGCAGTACTTC.

The genes are TRBV11-2 and TRBJ1-1; D gene ambiguous. This CDR3 contains 13 residues. Trimming left V 1 base short and J 5 bases short, with 8 bases between. Germline V gene data show CDR1 as SGHAT and CDR2 as FQNNGV. The CDR3 sequence: CASSLGSGTEAFF. CDR3 in DNA: TGTGCCAGCAGCTTAGGCAGTGGGACTGAAGCTTTCTTT.

The chain recombines TRBV16 with TRBJ2-3; 10 bases are shared with TRBD1. The germline CDR1 and CDR2 sequences are KGHSY and FQNENV. V was pared by 4 bases and J by 0 bases, with 4 bases of the junction left unmatched. The CDR3 is made up of 16 amino acids. Here the CDR3 DNA reads TGTGCCAGCAGCCGAGGGACAGGGGATAGCACAGATACGCAGTATTTT. Translated: CASSRGTGDSTDTQYF. The full variable domain, rest sourced from reference TRBV16 and TRBJ2-3, is GEEVAQTPKHLVRGEGQKAKLYCAPIKGHSYVFWYQQVLKNEFKFLISFQNENVFDETGMPKERFSAKCLPNSPCSLEIQATKLEDSAVYFCASSRGTGDSTDTQYFGPGTRLTVL.

This clone was seen a few times. This chain connects TRBV12-5 to TRBJ1-3; D is possibly TRBD1 (5 bases). The ends were cut back, 3 bases at V and 4 bases at J, with 10 bases in the middle. The CDR3 runs 14 residues. Germline loops: CDR1 LGHNT, CDR2 FRNRAP. In DNA form, the CDR3 reads TGTGCTAGTGGTTTTGGGGGGTCCGGAAACACCATATATTTT. Its translation: CASGFGGSGNTIYF.

The CDR3 bases are TGCGCCAGCAGCCAAGGACAGTTCAACACTGAAGCTTTCTTT. As protein: CASSQGQFNTEAFF. The chain links TRBV4-1 to TRBJ1-1, with TRBD1 as a possible D gene (5 bases). CDR3 length: 14 amino acids. The germline CDR1 and CDR2 sequences are MGHRA and YSYEKL. V lost 1 base and J lost 2, with 8 bases in between.

This clone was observed a handful of times. The CDR3 reads CASSPRVYREETQYF. The CDR3 region has the DNA TGTGCCAGCTCACCACGGGTCTACCGCGAGGAGACCCAGTACTTC. V gene TRBV18 combines with J gene TRBJ2-5; D is ambiguous. V was trimmed by 1 base and J by 5 bases, leaving 14 bases between them. Germline CDR1 reads KGHSH; CDR2 reads LQKENI. This CDR3 contains 15 residues.